A single sample gave rise to the 2 T cell receptor beta chains below, sequenced in a study of regulatory T cells in long-lasting Graves disease. Time point of the sample: newly diagnosed GD, antithyroid drugs for less than 3 months. The TCR library was prepared using RNA isolated from PBMCs. Researchers made TCR beta libraries by using iRepertoire HTBI primers and running Arm-PCR on CDR3 regions. TCRdb redid the calling of the multiplex PCR reads with MiXCR, one entry per CDR3 protein. Of 350,000 to 400,000 distinct CDR3 sequences in the sample, around 16% were seen once. Sequencing used peripheral blood mononuclear cells (PBMCs), obtained at new diagnosis, from a patient treated with antithyroid drugs. Source of these receptors: a female donor with Graves disease.

This clonotype has just a few counts. The rearrangement links TRBV28 to TRBJ2-7; TRBD1 might be the D (6 bases). The length of the CDR3 is 14 residues. V lost 4 bases and J 5 bases, leaving 15 bases between the germline ends. CDR1 and CDR2 from the germline V gene are MDHEN and SYDVKM. The CDR3 is CASSSYRVFNEQYF. The CDR3 DNA sequence: TGTGCCAGCAGTTCCTACAGGGTATTCAACGAGCAGTACTTC.

The sample holds many counts of this clonotype. V and J are TRBV7-9 and TRBJ2-1; 10 positions agree with TRBD1. Germline assignment: CDR1 SEHNR and CDR2 FQNEAQ (reference sequence). This CDR3 contains 17 residues. The V gene end was trimmed by 4 bases and the J gene end by 4 bases; junction bases not matched to a gene: 10. The CDR3 DNA reads TGTGCCAGCAGCTCAAGGGGGAGGGGACAGGGGTACAATGAGCAGTTCTTC. This codes for CASSSRGRGQGYNEQFF.